This paragraph covers one T cell receptor beta chain sequence. This clonotype was detected ten times or more. This clone's antigen is unknown. Per-base qualities were not stored, and no clone one base away is much larger. Total RNA and DNA were co-extracted from 20-30 mg of bulk tissue with the AllPrep DNA/RNA mini kit, without cell sorting. Roughly five patients with histopathologically diagnosed primary liver carcinoma underwent surgical resection in China between late 2015 and March 2016. Patients had chronic HBV infection and were treatment-naive at sampling. Each tumor was sampled at five spatially separated regions: the superior, inferior, left-lateral and right-lateral poles and the tumor centre. More than 85% viable tumor cells were found by histology in every tumor sample. Each fresh piece of tumor and adjacent tissue was cut in two, with one half stored in RNAlater at -80 degrees C and the other half sent for histology.

This sample stems from a study of tumor-infiltrating lymphocytes in primary liver carcinoma (dated by TCRdb to 2016 to 2017). Some background on the complete study: Of the five patients (three men and two women, aged 30 to 69 years), four had hepatocellular carcinoma and one had combined HCC and intrahepatic cholangiocarcinoma. Each sample produced about 3.65 to 8 million productive TCRbeta reads, and read depth showed no significant difference between tissue types. The study combined TCRbeta repertoire sequencing, expression microarrays and whole-exome sequencing across five regions of each liver tumor, with adjacent normal tissue and blood. A total of roughly 35 specimens from 5 patients underwent TCRbeta repertoire sequencing, comprising 25 or so tumor regions, 5 adjacent noncancerous liver tissues and 5 peripheral blood samples. To link TCRbeta repertoire diversity with the local molecular phenotype, the 25 tumor region samples were profiled using Agilent mRNA microarrays. Technical replicate repertoires showed high reproducibility, with mean shared-clone rates approximately 0.89 and correlation coefficients above 0.98. The tumors of the five patients were staged as T1-T3 N0M0, with maximum diameters ranging from roughly 4 to 10 cm. Broad study findings and their caveats: Since the samples were bulk and unsorted, there was no way to compare CD4+ and CD8+ T cell repertoires. Repertoire overlap was found to be higher between tumor regions (mean around 36%) than between tumor-adjacent (roughly 17%) or tumor-blood (around 15%) pairs, consistent with antigen-driven expansion. Only the TCR beta chain was sequenced, which likely underestimates true repertoire diversity because unpaired alpha chains were not captured. Only about 7-24% of top clones were present in all five regions of a tumor, suggesting spatial heterogeneity of tumor-infiltrating T cells. With just 4 to 6 patients in the study, the authors point out that the findings should be validated in a larger study. A significantly larger repertoire fraction was made up by the top 250 clones in tumors than in blood (p = 0.039).

A constant-region primer and ProtoScript II reverse transcriptase were used to reverse-transcribe TCRbeta-specific cDNA from approximately 550 ng total RNA. TCRbeta libraries were built with three nested multiplex PCR rounds, a slightly modified ARM-PCR procedure. Each of the first two PCR rounds ran for roughly 9 cycles using multiplex TRBV1-TRBV30 forward primers together with a Cbeta reverse primer. Sample barcodes and Illumina adapters were added in a final 25-cycle PCR using Deep VentR polymerase. Before sequencing, amplicons of 200-500 bp were gel-purified using a QIAquick gel extraction kit. TCRbeta amplicons were sequenced on an Illumina HiSeq 2500 with 250-bp paired-end reads. The authors' analysis ran thus. To recover full CDR3 sequences, reads were quality-trimmed using Trimmomatic v0.33 and paired reads were then merged using FLASH v1.2.11. V, D and J germline segments were assigned to the rearranged TCRbeta sequences by MiGEC v1.2.1b. VDJtools v1.0.0 computed clonotype statistics and Shannon-Wiener diversity indices. To cut down on sampling bias, every analysis after diversity analysis relied on just the 250 most abundant clonotypes from each sample. TCRdb trimmed the raw reads at Q25, called clones with MiXCR and kept productive beta chains. CDR3 protein duplicates are merged, each entry listing the most common genes and DNA. In this record, the V and J calls reflect TCRdb's handling and not the investigators' own analysis. The sample profile shows 95,000 to 150,000 distinct CDR3 sequences; around 60% of them were found once. About a tenth of the sample belongs to the ten largest clones.

The junction carries 13 bases between V and J, which are trimmed by 8 bases and 3 bases respectively. In the germline V gene, CDR1 corresponds to ENHRY and CDR2 to SYGVKD. The CDR3 starts with the cysteine, ends with the phenylalanine, and has 13 residues. The sequence is cut down to CDR3 DNA, 39 bases in frame from base 1. Sequences were obtained from liver tumor tissue from sampling region 1. Reading the label with the study, this specimen's cell subset or site is: tumor region T1, superior pole. The rearrangement joined TRBV10-3 to TRBJ1-1, and possibly TRBD1, on 6 matching bases. The TCR was taken from a woman aged 60-75 years with primary liver carcinoma and hepatitis B virus infection. For the CDR3, the sequence is CAIQGRADTEAFF. The bases read TGTGCCATCCAGGGGCGAGCGGACACTGAAGCTTTCTTT.